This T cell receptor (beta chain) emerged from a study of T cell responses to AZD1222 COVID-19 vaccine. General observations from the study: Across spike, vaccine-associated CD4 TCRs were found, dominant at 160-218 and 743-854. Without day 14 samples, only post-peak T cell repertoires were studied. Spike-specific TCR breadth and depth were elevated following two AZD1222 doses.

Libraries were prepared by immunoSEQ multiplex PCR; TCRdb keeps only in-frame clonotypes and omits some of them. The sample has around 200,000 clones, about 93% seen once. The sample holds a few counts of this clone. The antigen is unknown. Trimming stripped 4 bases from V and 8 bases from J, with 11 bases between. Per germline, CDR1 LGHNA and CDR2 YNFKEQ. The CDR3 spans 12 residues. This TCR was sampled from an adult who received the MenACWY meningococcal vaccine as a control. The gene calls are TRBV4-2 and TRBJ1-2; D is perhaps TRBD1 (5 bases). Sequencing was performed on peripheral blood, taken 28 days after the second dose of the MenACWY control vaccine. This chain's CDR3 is CASSPGGVGYTF. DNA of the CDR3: TGTGCCAGCAGCCCCGGGGGGGTCGGCTACACCTTC.